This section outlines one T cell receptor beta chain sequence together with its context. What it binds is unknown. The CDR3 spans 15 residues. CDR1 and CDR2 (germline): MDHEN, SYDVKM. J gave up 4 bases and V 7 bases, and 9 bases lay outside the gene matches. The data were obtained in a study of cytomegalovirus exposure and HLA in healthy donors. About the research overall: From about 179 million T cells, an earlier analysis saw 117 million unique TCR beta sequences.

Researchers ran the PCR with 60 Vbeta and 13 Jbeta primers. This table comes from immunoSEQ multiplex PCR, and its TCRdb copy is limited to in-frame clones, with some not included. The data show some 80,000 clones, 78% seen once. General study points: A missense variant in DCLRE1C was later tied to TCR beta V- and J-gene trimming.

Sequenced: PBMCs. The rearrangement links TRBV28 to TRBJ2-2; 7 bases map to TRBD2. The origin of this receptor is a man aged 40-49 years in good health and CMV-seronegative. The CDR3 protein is CASTLGGSSTGELFF. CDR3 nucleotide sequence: TGTGCCAGCACCTTGGGGGGGAGCAGCACCGGGGAGCTGTTTTTT.